What follows are 17 T cell receptor beta chains derived from one specimen sequenced in a study of blood T cell repertoires in COVID-19. Sequencing was performed with immunoSEQ multiplex PCR; in TCRdb, only in-frame clones are kept and a portion is missing. Of 400,000 to 450,000 clones in the sample, about nine tenths are singletons; the top ten hold about 1.6%. The sequencing sample was made of peripheral blood. The receptors originated from a woman aged 40-49 years with COVID-19, enrolled during active disease.

DNA for the CDR3: TGTGCCAGCAGCTTACAGGGGTTAAACGGCGCTGAAGCTTTCTTT. It translates to CASSLQGLNGAEAFF. The chain couples TRBV11-2 to TRBJ1-1; TRBD1 might be the D (6 bases). The germline V gene encodes CDR1 SGHAT and CDR2 FQNNGV. The CDR3 is 15 amino acids. V was pared by 2 bases and J by 6 bases, with 16 bases between.

On this clone itself: An end of the junction does not agree with germline; a read error may underlie this. V usage is TRBV9 and J usage is TRBJ2-1, with 7 bases aligning to TRBD2. Germline V gene sequence: CDR1 SGDLS, CDR2 YYNGEE. CDR3 length: 15 amino acids. The CDR3 coding sequence is TGTGCCAGCACCGTAGGGGCTAGCGGTTACAATGAGCAGTTCTTC. Translated, it gives CASTVGASGYNEQFF. The full variable domain, with the rest looked up from reference TRBV9 and TRBJ2-1, is DSGVTQTPKHLITATGQRVTLRCSPRSGDLSVYWYQQSLDQGLQFLIQYYNGEERAKGNILERFSAQQFPDLHSELNLSSLELGDSALYFCASTVGASGYNEQFFGPGTRLTVL.

On this clone itself: At one end the junction does not follow the germline gene, possibly because of a read error. The V call is TRBV7-7, the J call TRBJ1-5; 7 bases match TRBD1. Germline CDR1 is SSHAT and CDR2 is FNYEAQ (reference sequence). The length of the CDR3 is 16 residues. The CDR3 protein is CASSLAGTAINQPQHF. CDR3 DNA: TGTGCTAGCAGCTTAGCGGGGACAGCGATCAATCAGCCCCAGCATTTT.

The genes are TRBV28 and TRBJ2-5; 10 positions match TRBD1. The V and J ends lost 5 bases and 5 bases, in that order; junction bases with no gene match: 8. The CDR3 covers 15 residues. Looked up from germline, CDR1 is MDHEN and CDR2 is SYDVKM. The CDR3 DNA reads as TGTGCCAGCAGTCACCGGGACAGGGGTTCGGAGACCCAGTACTTC. Protein: CASSHRDRGSETQYF.

The chain employs TRBV28 and TRBJ1-2, with TRBD1 matching 9 bases. V shed 3 bases, J shed 4 bases, and the junction held 6 bases outside the gene matches. CDR1 is MDHEN and CDR2 is SYDVKM in the germline V gene. CDR3 length: 15 residues. The DNA of the CDR3 is TGTGCCAGCAGTTTGGGGACAGGGAAATTCTATGGCTACACCTTC. Translating gives CASSLGTGKFYGYTF.

This chain joins TRBV12-3 or TRBV12-4 and TRBJ1-6; no reliable D call. There are 13 residues in the CDR3. V was pared by 3 bases and J by 6 bases, with 6 bases between. The CDR3 sequence: CASSFNSNSPLHF. The CDR3, as DNA: TGTGCCAGCAGTTTTAACAGTAATTCACCCCTCCACTTT.

In DNA form, the CDR3 reads TGTGCCAGCAGCTTTTCTGGGACAGACGAAAAACTGTTTTTT. This translates into CASSFSGTDEKLFF. The chain combines TRBV7-9 with TRBJ1-4; 7 nucleotides line up with TRBD1. The germline V gene encodes CDR1 SEHNR and CDR2 FQNEAQ (reference sequence). The length of the CDR3 is 14 residues. The junction had 6 bases not matched to a gene; V was cut back by 3 bases and J by 8 bases.

The rearrangement joins TRBV27 to TRBJ1-5; D is perhaps TRBD1 (5 bases). Trimming took off 5 bases at V and 3 bases at J, with 11 bases between the two ends. In germline, CDR1 is MNHEY, CDR2 SMNVEV (reference sequence). The CDR3 runs to 14 residues. CDR3 DNA sequence: TGTGCCAGCAGTAGGGGCGGGGCCAATCAGCCCCAGCATTTT. Encoded protein: CASSRGGANQPQHF.

This clone was seen once. V and J are TRBV28 and TRBJ1-2; D not certain. The V end was cut by 4 bases, the J end by 3 bases, with 9 bases between. The CDR3 runs to 13 residues. CDR1 and CDR2 from the germline V gene are MDHEN and SYDVKM. CDR3 coding DNA: TGTGCCAGCAGTTCTCGAGGAGACTATGGCTACACCTTC. Translation gives CASSSRGDYGYTF.

J is TRBJ2-1 and V is TRBV27, with a possible D match to TRBD2 (5 bases). Germline CDR1 and CDR2: MNHEY and SMNVEV (reference sequence). The V gene lost 7 bases and the J gene lost 5 bases, with 15 bases spanning the gap. CDR3 length: 14 amino acids. This chain's CDR3 is CASISGLRNNEQFF. As DNA, the CDR3 is TGTGCCAGCATCTCAGGACTCCGAAACAATGAGCAGTTCTTC.

Points on this clone: This sample includes further DNA sequences coding for the same CDR3. The chain couples TRBV6-6 to TRBJ1-4, with a possible D match to TRBD1 (6 bases). The V end lost 2 bases, the J end lost 5 bases, and 9 bases lay between the germline ends. The CDR3 contains 14 residues. Germline values: CDR1 MNHNY, CDR2 SVGAGI (reference sequence). The CDR3 coding sequence is TGTGCCAGCAGTTACGGGCAGGGGAATGAAAAACTGTTTTTT. Amino acid sequence: CASSYGQGNEKLFF.

The CDR3 DNA follows: TGTGCCAGCAGTCTCTCCGGGACAGGAGCTTATTCACCCCTCCACTTT. It yields the protein CASSLSGTGAYSPLHF. V gene TRBV28 combines with J gene TRBJ1-6; 8 nucleotides agree with TRBD1. The CDR3 is 16 residues long. Germline V lookup: CDR1 MDHEN, CDR2 SYDVKM. V shed 5 bases, J shed 8 bases, and the junction held 11 bases outside the gene matches.

The genes are TRBV28 and TRBJ2-3, with D possibly TRBD2 on 5 matching bases. V shed 1 base and J shed 1 base, with 9 bases lying between them. The V gene's germline CDR1 is MDHEN and CDR2 SYDVKM. The CDR3 loop spans 15 amino acids. Here the CDR3 reads CASSLYSSGTDTQYF. The CDR3 bases are TGTGCCAGCAGTTTATACAGTAGCGGCACAGATACGCAGTATTTT. The full variable domain, rest sourced from reference TRBV28 and TRBJ2-3, is DVKVTQSSRYLVKRTGEKVFLECVQDMDHENMFWYRQDPGLGLRLIYFSYDVKMKEKGDIPEGYSVSREKKERFSLILESASTNQTSMYLCASSLYSSGTDTQYFGPGTRLTVL.

V is TRBV19 and J is TRBJ1-4; tentatively, D is TRBD1 (5 bases). Germline values: CDR1 LNHDA, CDR2 SQIVND (reference sequence). This CDR3 region has 15 residues. Between the trimmed V and J ends, which lost 7 bases and 3 bases, there was a span of 15 bases. CDR3 residues: CASTPPGASNEKLFF. The CDR3 DNA reads as TGTGCCAGTACCCCGCCTGGGGCTTCTAATGAAAAACTGTTTTTT.

As to this clone: The sample has other DNA sequences that encode this CDR3 too. The chain joins TRBV9 to TRBJ2-1, with 8 positions matching TRBD2. There are 15 residues in the CDR3. Per germline, CDR1 SGDLS and CDR2 YYNGEE. With V trimmed by 4 bases and J by 0 bases, 3 bases remained unmatched. This CDR3 is CASSLSGDSYNEQFF. The DNA of the CDR3 is TGTGCCAGCAGCCTTAGCGGGGACTCCTACAATGAGCAGTTCTTC.

This clone turned up a few times. J is TRBJ1-2 and V is TRBV28; no clear D gene. CDR1 MDHEN and CDR2 SYDVKM come from the germline V gene. The V and J ends lost 4 bases and 0 bases respectively, with 18 bases between them. This CDR3 is built from 17 residues. CDR3 sequence: CASSSPTGRHANYGYTF. CDR3 bases: TGTGCCAGCAGTTCACCCACCGGGAGACACGCTAACTATGGCTACACCTTC.

The sample holds one count of this clone. The J gene is TRBJ2-3, the V gene TRBV12-3 or TRBV12-4; weak D call: TRBD2 (5 bases). V was cut by 5 bases and J by 6 bases, with 12 bases left in between. The CDR3 is 13 residues long. The CDR3 sequence is CASSPRRSDTQYF. In DNA, the CDR3 is TGTGCCAGCAGTCCGCGGAGGAGTGATACGCAGTATTTT.